The rows below give T cell receptor beta chains drawn from one sample of a study of cytomegalovirus exposure and HLA in healthy donors. TCRdb keeps only in-frame clones here, not all; method: immunoSEQ multiplex PCR. The sample lists 150,000 to 200,000 clones; roughly 80% were seen once. Sequenced material: PBMCs. All receptors come from a man in his fifties or sixties in good health and CMV-seropositive. Each CDR3 is given without its conserved first and last residue. The D gene is left open where the match is weak. Some rows have no size entry. The others give once, few or many, or a class for an expanded clone.

d_gene | abundance | len | v_gene | CDR3aa
TRBD2 | NA | 13 | TRBV6-5 | ASSYSGGGAYEQF
TRBD2 | NA | 13 | TRBV9 | ASSVESGGAGTQY
TRBD2 | NA | 14 | TRBV7-2 | ASSPQGTSGEETQY
NA | NA | 10 | TRBV7-9 | ASSSTVGGYT
NA | once | 11 | TRBV7-3 | ASSPTGGGGYT
NA | once | 14 | TRBV6-9 | ASSWGRRQIVYEQY
NA | NA | 9 | TRBV28 | ASRSFNEQF
NA | NA | 12 | TRBV5-6 | ASSLAGYTDTQY
TRBD1 | NA | 13 | TRBV11-2 | ASSPPGQGNYGYT
TRBD1 | NA | 12 | TRBV6-1 | ASTLQGAADTQY
TRBD1 | NA | 12 | TRBV19 | ASSIQRQGGGYT
NA | few | 11 | TRBV15 | ATSRDVRGEAF
NA | NA | 14 | TRBV27 | ASSLDLGGRNTEAF
NA | once | 11 | TRBV29-1 | SVGTTVFTEAF
NA | NA | 14 | TRBV28 | ASSFIPGARNQPQH
TRBD1 | few | 14 | TRBV18 | ASSPRTGVVADTQY
NA | NA | 12 | TRBV5-1 | ASSWAPGSPEQY
TRBD2 | NA | 13 | TRBV6-5 | ASSYSGLGGVSQY
NA | NA | 10 | TRBV7-9 | ASSPFDTEAF
TRBD1 | NA | 13 | TRBV11-2 | ASSLTGGGDEPQH
NA | NA | 11 | TRBV5-1 | ASSFSTSYEQY
NA | NA | 13 | TRBV9 | ASSVESAGNNEQF
TRBD1 | few | 12 | TRBV28 | ASSSSGQYNEQF
NA | NA | 15 | TRBV2 | ASSESGWTGGNQPQH
NA | NA | 10 | TRBV4-1 | ASSPLGNTIY
TRBD2 | NA | 13 | TRBV28 | ASSHGLAGVGEQY
NA | few | 10 | TRBV5-1 | ASSATIDTQY
NA | NA | 13 | TRBV2 | ASSATGQANYGYT
NA | NA | 13 | TRBV7-8 | ASSPDRPGQGGYT
NA | NA | 12 | TRBV27 | ASSLMGGNQPQH
TRBD1 | NA | 13 | TRBV30 | AWSVPGTGGNEQF
NA | NA | 12 | TRBV2 | ASSEEAVTDTQY
NA | NA | 11 | TRBV19 | ASSIGGNTEAF
TRBD1 | NA | 13 | TRBV7-7 | ASSPDRGPGNTIY
NA | NA | 13 | TRBV6-5 | ASSYSGRKNEKLF
NA | NA | 13 | TRBV13 | ASSSRTTLYNEQF
TRBD1 | once | 15 | TRBV10-3 | AIRPGQGGGANTEAF
TRBD1 | NA | 11 | TRBV28 | ASRPGQGRGYT
TRBD1 | NA | 15 | TRBV4-1 | ASSRTGQGASRTEAF
NA | NA | 14 | TRBV11-2 | ASSNRVVGIQETQY
NA | NA | 13 | TRBV11-3 | ASSFSRGHTGELF
NA | NA | 11 | TRBV5-1 | ASSPGLQETQY
NA | few | 11 | TRBV28 | ASSYSELYQQY
TRBD2 | NA | 13 | TRBV19 | ATTVVGGYTGELF
NA | NA | 11 | TRBV28 | ASSLTGRNTIY
NA | NA | 12 | TRBV28 | ASTMRVQGGEQY
TRBD1 | NA | 12 | TRBV18 | ASSSTGGNEKLF
TRBD1 | NA | 17 | TRBV7-3 | ASSSTFHRGRVGNTEAF
NA | NA | 11 | TRBV7-9 | ASSFEVNTEAF
TRBD1 | NA | 13 | TRBV6-4 | ASSEGTGGAETQY
TRBD1 | NA | 14 | TRBV6-5 | ASSYSPGTDFYEQY
NA | once | 13 | TRBV5-6 | ASSLTGYQAGELF
NA | few | 11 | TRBV28 | ATWGRVTDTQY